The clone carrying this T cell receptor (beta chain) has only one observation. The sample belongs to a study of blood T cell repertoires in COVID-19. Overall study context: Symptom resolution, clearance, or two negative PCRs marked the recovered donors of Cohort 3.

CDR3 size: 19 residues. Unmatched junction bases numbered 13, after V lost 5 bases and J lost 0 bases. CDR1 is MDHEN and CDR2 is SYDVKM in the germline V gene. As processed by the authors: Cell counts per sample came from amplifying reference gene primers. Using immunoSEQ multiplex PCR, the repertoire was profiled, and TCRdb retains in-frame clones only, with some absent. V, J and clone size reflect that table, while D and trimming were determined from the DNA. The data show some 300,000 clones, with 70% to 90% seen just once and under 2.5% held by the top ten. Enrolled through a virtual design, the participants were between 18 and 89 years of age and came from fewer than 30 US areas. Cohort placement rested on clinical history that participants reported themselves.

Sample: PBMCs or T cells enriched from blood (not recorded which). The chain links TRBV28 to TRBJ2-7; TRBD2 matches at 13 bases. The source is a woman aged 55-69 years in a cohort exposed to, infected with or recovered from COVID-19 (not recorded which). The DNA for the CDR3 is TGTGCCAGCAGTAGGGGGACTAGCGGGGAACACACGATCTCCTACGAGCAGTACTTC. Translating it yields CASSRGTSGEHTISYEQYF.